Below are 13 T cell receptor beta chains sequenced from a single sample in a study of identical twins. MiXCR, run by TCRdb on the 5' RACE reads, gives a single entry per CDR3 protein. The sample lists roughly 630,000 distinct CDR3 sequences; less than 9% were seen once. These data are also associated with another study on yellow fever vaccine responses in identical twins.

The source material was PBMCs. The receptors were sampled from a woman between 18 and 29 years old in good health.

This sequence joins TRBV9 and TRBJ1-2, with 7 bases matching TRBD1. Trimming removed 4 bases from V and 4 bases from J; junction bases left unmatched: 13. CDR1 is SGDLS and CDR2 is YYNGEE in the germline V gene. The CDR3 spans 16 residues. CDR3 sequence (DNA): TGTGCCAGCAGCCCACCGGGGACAGCTGGTATCTATGGCTACACCTTC. It codes for CASSPPGTAGIYGYTF. Full variable domain (remainder filled in from reference TRBV9 and TRBJ1-2): DSGVTQTPKHLITATGQRVTLRCSPRSGDLSVYWYQQSLDQGLQFLIQYYNGEERAKGNILERFSAQQFPDLHSELNLSSLELGDSALYFCASSPPGTAGIYGYTFGSGTRLTVV.

This clonotype was counted a few times. This chain uses TRBV3-1 with TRBJ2-7; D possibly corresponds to TRBD2 (6 bases). CDR3 length equals 16 residues. V lost 0 bases, J lost 5 bases, and 17 bases lay in between. CDR1 is LGHDT and CDR2 is YNNKEL in the germline V gene (reference sequence). CDR3 sequence (DNA): TGTGCCAGCAGCCAAGAAACCCTCCGCCCGGGGGACGAGCAGTACTTC. Amino acid sequence: CASSQETLRPGDEQYF.

A note on this clonotype: The junction and the germline gene differ at one end; a read error may be behind it. The genes are TRBV4-2 and TRBJ2-1; possibly TRBD1 for D (5 bases). Germline V gene lookup returns CDR1 LGHNA and CDR2 YNFKEQ. The CDR3 has 14 amino acids. The CDR3 region has the DNA TGTGCCAGCAGCCAAGACTCCGCGAGACAGAACCTAATCTTC. This encodes CASSQDSARQNLIF.

There are many counts of this clonotype. This sequence joins TRBV12-3 or TRBV12-4 and TRBJ2-7, with 8 bases matching TRBD1. With 8 bases clipped from V and 2 bases from J, the junction kept 5 bases outside the gene matches. The length of the CDR3 is 13 residues. The CDR3 spells CASGYRGTYEQYF. Here the CDR3 DNA reads TGTGCCAGCGGATACAGGGGGACCTACGAGCAGTACTTC.

This clonotype was seen a handful of times. The chain combines TRBV12-3 or TRBV12-4 with TRBJ2-7, with 9 bases matching TRBD1. V was pared by 5 bases and J by 3 bases, with 5 bases of the junction left unmatched. CDR3 length: 14 amino acids. This chain's CDR3 is CASSLLDRGYEQYF. The CDR3 nucleotides read TGTGCCAGCAGTCTCCTGGACAGGGGCTACGAGCAGTACTTC.

This clonotype was counted many times. This rearrangement joins TRBV29-1 to TRBJ2-3, with 10 bases identical to TRBD2. Trimming cost V 3 bases and J 0 bases; bases outside gene matches: 6. The CDR3 runs to 16 residues. Germline CDR1 reads SQVTM; CDR2 reads ANQGSEA. Here the CDR3 DNA reads TGCAGCGTTGACACTAGCGGGGTCACTAGCACAGATACGCAGTATTTT. Amino acid sequence: CSVDTSGVTSTDTQYF.

V and J are TRBV28 and TRBJ1-1; 9 bases align to TRBD1. CDR1 is MDHEN and CDR2 is SYDVKM in the germline V gene. The CDR3 has 16 residues. After removal of 6 bases from V and 1 base from J, the junction contained 9 bases not matched to a gene. The CDR3 protein is CASSFTQGAPNTEAFF. DNA for the CDR3: TGTGCCAGCAGCTTCACACAGGGGGCTCCGAACACTGAAGCTTTCTTT. Variable domain in full (rest from reference TRBV28 and TRBJ1-1): DVKVTQSSRYLVKRTGEKVFLECVQDMDHENMFWYRQDPGLGLRLIYFSYDVKMKEKGDIPEGYSVSREKKERFSLILESASTNQTSMYLCASSFTQGAPNTEAFFGQGTRLTVV.

This clonotype was recorded many times. This chain connects TRBV12-3 or TRBV12-4 to TRBJ2-1; 9 bases map to TRBD2. The CDR3 extends over 15 amino acids. V trimming: 5 bases; J trimming: 7 bases; junction bases outside the gene matches: 9. This CDR3 reads CASSPNSGSVNEQFF. Written as DNA, the CDR3 is TGTGCCAGCAGTCCGAATAGCGGGAGCGTGAATGAGCAGTTCTTC.

The V and J genes are TRBV25-1 and TRBJ2-3, with 12 bases lining up with TRBD2. Unmatched junction bases numbered 9, after V lost 4 bases and J lost 4 bases. Germline V lookup: CDR1 MGHDK, CDR2 SYGVNS. CDR3 length equals 17 residues. CDR3: CASSGKTSGSRADTQYF. Here the CDR3 DNA reads TGTGCCAGCAGTGGCAAGACTAGCGGGAGTCGGGCAGATACGCAGTATTTT.

In this sample, this clonotype turned up a few times. This chain uses TRBV10-2 with TRBJ2-7, with a possible D match to TRBD1 (6 bases). The CDR3 runs 13 residues. V was clipped by 5 bases and J by 2 bases, with 10 bases between them. Germline CDR1 is WSHSY and CDR2 is SAAADI. The CDR3 coding sequence is TGCGCCAGCAGTTCGGACAGTACCTACGAGCAGTACGTC. Amino acids: CASSSDSTYEQYV.

Turning to this clonotype: Being one base from a much bigger clone, this may be a read error. The genes are TRBV12-3 or TRBV12-4 and TRBJ1-1, with TRBD1 matching over 7 bases. V trimming: 7 bases; J trimming: 7 bases; junction bases outside the gene matches: 3. The CDR3 is 11 residues long. CDR3 sequence reads: CASIRDSEAFF. DNA for the CDR3: TGTGCCAGCATCCGGGACAGTGAAGCTTTCTTT.

This chain links TRBV29-1 with TRBJ2-1; a weak D match, TRBD2 (6 bases). V gave up 2 bases and J gave up 7 bases, with 18 bases separating them. The CDR3 has 15 residues. Looked up from germline, CDR1 is SQVTM and CDR2 is ANQGSEA. The CDR3 DNA sequence: TGCAGCGTTGAAAGGTCAGCATGGGACTCTAATGAGCAGTTCTTC. Encoded protein: CSVERSAWDSNEQFF.

In this sample, this clonotype turned up a few times. CDR3 loop: CASSLTGAGTNTEAFF. The CDR3 DNA reads TGTGCCAGCAGTTTAACCGGCGCAGGGACGAACACTGAAGCTTTCTTT. The chain has TRBV12-3 or TRBV12-4 and TRBJ1-1; a weak D match, TRBD1 (5 bases). This CDR3 is built from 16 residues. Trimming took off 2 bases at V and 1 base at J, with 14 bases between the two ends.